The clone carrying this T cell receptor beta chain was seen only a few times. Its matching antigen is unknown. MiXCR was used by TCRdb to re-call the PCR reads. Counted here are about 59,000 clones, 15% to 20% occurring once; the ten biggest clones make up roughly 10%. Patients underwent thyroid surgery, and none had received any treatment before it. The CDR3 is 13 residues long. Trimming took 6 bases from V and 6 from J, leaving 11 bases between them. CDR1 and CDR2 (germline): MNHEY, SMNVEV (reference sequence). The data originate from a study of metastatic and nonmetastatic thyroid tumors. Across the study: It was across blood and tumor or nodule tissue from malignant and benign thyroid patients that repertoires were compared.

Study results and caveats: The reported finding was significantly higher TCR beta diversity in malignant thyroid tumors relative to benign nodules, in blood and tumor.

The source is a male donor with papillary thyroid cancer or a benign thyroid nodule (not recorded which). Some clones in this sample may be carry-over from other donors' samples. The sample was blood. This rearrangement joins TRBV27 to TRBJ2-2, with D uncertain. The CDR3 spells CASSSYPAGELFF. DNA of the CDR3: TGTGCCAGCAGCTCCTACCCAGCCGGGGAGCTGTTTTTT.